These 25 T cell receptor beta chains were sequenced from one sample in a study of OX40 agonist ivuxolimab in advanced cancers. The method was immunoSEQ multiplex PCR; TCRdb's version includes in-frame clones alone and lacks a portion of them. Of about 36,000 clones in the sample, over 75% are singletons; the top ten hold approximately 20%. Sequencing was performed on CD4+ or CD8+ T cells sorted from blood, taken in a trial of the OX40 agonist ivuxolimab. The receptors originated from an adult with an advanced solid tumor such as melanoma, head and neck, liver or kidney cancer.

The chain joins TRBV5-6 to TRBJ1-1, with D perhaps matching TRBD1 (6 bases). Germline CDR1 SGHDT, CDR2 YYEEEE. The CDR3 runs to 17 residues. V was trimmed by 0 bases and J by 0 bases, leaving 15 bases between them. CDR3 residues: CASSLDRAGVMNTEAFF. The CDR3 DNA reads TGTGCCAGCAGCTTGGACAGGGCTGGGGTTATGAACACTGAAGCTTTCTTT.

J is TRBJ2-7 and V is TRBV10-2, with TRBD2 as a possible D gene (5 bases). The V and J ends lost 3 bases and 4 bases respectively, with 10 bases between them. Germline assignment: CDR1 WSHSY and CDR2 SAAADI. There are 13 residues in the CDR3. This CDR3 is CASSDGRTYEQYF. Here the CDR3 DNA reads TGCGCCAGCAGTGATGGCAGGACTTACGAGCAGTACTTC.

The rearrangement uses TRBV27 and TRBJ2-3; the D is unclear. Germline CDR1 MNHEY, CDR2 SMNVEV (reference sequence). Trimming stripped 3 bases from V and 1 base from J, with 14 bases between. This CDR3 is built from 16 residues. CDR3 in amino acids: CASSFLRSEGTDTQYF. CDR3 sequence (DNA): TGTGCCAGCAGTTTCCTCCGTTCTGAGGGCACAGATACGCAGTATTTT.

The rearrangement uses TRBV11-2 and TRBJ2-7; D is possibly TRBD2 (5 bases). CDR3 size: 14 residues. V shed 5 bases and J shed 3 bases, with 14 bases lying between them. Germline CDR1 is SGHAT and CDR2 is FQNNGV. CDR3 bases: TGTGCCAGCAGCCAATCCCCGGGAAACTACGAGCAGTACTTC. This codes for CASSQSPGNYEQYF.

V usage is TRBV27 and J usage is TRBJ1-2; 10 bases align to TRBD1. This CDR3 comprises 14 residues. The V gene end was trimmed by 4 bases and the J gene end by 5 bases; junction bases not matched to a gene: 4. In germline, CDR1 is MNHEY, CDR2 SMNVEV (reference sequence). CDR3: CASSSTGGWYGYTF. The CDR3 DNA sequence: TGTGCCAGCAGTTCGACAGGGGGCTGGTATGGCTACACCTTC.

The CDR3 reads CASSDDGVNYNEQFF. Written as DNA, the CDR3 is TGTGCCAGCAGTGATGACGGGGTCAACTACAATGAGCAGTTCTTC. The V call is TRBV2, the J call TRBJ2-1; TRBD2 might be the D (5 bases). V shed 3 bases and J shed 3 bases, with 12 bases lying between them. CDR1 SNHLY and CDR2 FYNNEI come from the germline V gene. This CDR3 has 15 amino acids.

The gene calls are TRBV5-5 and TRBJ2-7; D uncertain. The CDR3 contains 13 residues. Germline lookup yields CDR1 SGHKS and CDR2 YYEKEE (reference sequence). Trimming took off 7 bases at V and 2 bases at J, with 13 bases between the two ends. For the CDR3, the DNA is TGTGCCAGCTCCCAAGGGTGGCCCTACGAGCAGTACTTC. Translated, it gives CASSQGWPYEQYF.

The rearrangement links TRBV27 to TRBJ1-5, with 7 positions matching TRBD1. The germline V gene has CDR1 MNHEY and CDR2 SMNVEV (reference sequence). V was pared by 5 bases and J by 6 bases, with 7 bases of the junction left unmatched. CDR3 length: 14 residues. The CDR3 nucleotides are TGTGCCAGCAGTCCAGGGGGGCGCGCTCAGCCCCAGCATTTT. Translation: CASSPGGRAQPQHF.

This chain joins TRBV10-3 and TRBJ2-7; D gene ambiguous. This CDR3 region has 15 residues. Trimming took off 4 bases at V and 4 bases at J, with 17 bases between the two ends. Germline assignment: CDR1 ENHRY and CDR2 SYGVKD. The CDR3 nucleotides read TGTGCCATCAGTGCAGCCGGCCAGCTTACTTACGAGCAGTACTTC. Translated, it gives CAISAAGQLTYEQYF.

This sequence joins TRBV7-9 and TRBJ2-3, with a tentative D call TRBD2 (6 bases). CDR3 length: 15 residues. V was cut by 3 bases and J by 1 base, with 11 bases left in between. Per germline, CDR1 SEHNR and CDR2 FQNEAQ (reference sequence). The CDR3 bases are TGTGCCAGCAGCTTGAGGTCGGGGGGCACAGATACGCAGTATTTT. Translated: CASSLRSGGTDTQYF.

This clone has a handful of counts. J is TRBJ2-5 and V is TRBV28, with 10 bases aligning to TRBD2. This CDR3 has 13 amino acids. The V and J ends lost 10 bases and 5 bases, in that order; junction bases with no gene match: 7. The germline V gene encodes CDR1 MDHEN and CDR2 SYDVKM. For the CDR3, the DNA is TGTGCCACCTCTAGCGGGGGATTGGAGACCCAGTACTTC. Amino acid sequence: CATSSGGLETQYF.

The V gene is TRBV7-9, the J gene TRBJ1-4; 7 bases match TRBD1. Germline lookup yields CDR1 SEHNR and CDR2 FQNEAQ (reference sequence). CDR3 size: 15 residues. The J segment lost 4 bases and the V segment lost 8 bases, leaving 10 bases of the junction unmatched. The CDR3 is CASGITGDINEKLFF. As DNA, the CDR3 is TGTGCCAGCGGAATTACAGGGGACATTAATGAAAAACTGTTTTTT.

The V call is TRBV9, the J call TRBJ2-2, with TRBD2 matching 9 bases. This CDR3 is built from 16 residues. The ends lost 3 bases at V and 7 bases at J; junction bases unmatched: 10. CDR1 and CDR2 from the germline V gene are SGDLS and YYNGEE. CDR3 sequence reads: CASSGFGGGAVGELFF. CDR3 coding DNA: TGTGCCAGCAGCGGCTTTGGCGGGGGGGCCGTCGGGGAGCTGTTTTTT.

The V call is TRBV13, the J call TRBJ2-5; maybe TRBD2 (5 bases). The end of the DNA fits TRBJ2-7 better, so the J call may be wrong. This CDR3 is built from 14 residues. The germline CDR1 and CDR2 sequences are PRHDT and FYEKMQ (reference sequence). CDR3 sequence reads: CASSSSSGKSEQYF. The CDR3, as DNA: TGTGCCAGCAGCTCCTCCTCGGGGAAGAGCGAGCAGTACTTC.

This clone is termed medium-sized. The chain employs TRBV7-9 and TRBJ2-3, with TRBD1 as a possible D gene (6 bases). The germline V gene has CDR1 SEHNR and CDR2 FQNEAQ (reference sequence). The CDR3 is made up of 12 amino acids. The V and J ends lost 10 bases and 1 base respectively, with 9 bases between them. CDR3 protein: CATRQGTDTQYF. CDR3 sequence (DNA): TGTGCCACCAGACAGGGCACAGATACGCAGTATTTT.

The chain is built from TRBV11-2 and TRBJ2-2; D might be TRBD1 (5 bases). Germline-derived CDR1 and CDR2 are SGHAT and FQNNGV. V was shortened by 4 bases and J by 2 bases, with 11 bases between the two germline ends. The CDR3 consists of 15 residues. The CDR3 region has the DNA TGTGCCAGCAGCTCTAGACAGTTAAACACCGGGGAGCTGTTTTTT. It encodes CASSSRQLNTGELFF.

The gene calls are TRBV10-1 and TRBJ1-5; possibly TRBD1 for D (5 bases). The CDR3 is made up of 13 amino acids. V dropped 5 bases and J dropped 5 bases, with 10 bases sitting between them. Germline V gene lookup returns CDR1 WNHNN and CDR2 SYGVQD (reference sequence). The CDR3 loop is CASSNTGDQPQHF. CDR3 bases: TGCGCCAGCAGTAATACGGGGGATCAGCCCCAGCATTTT.

About this clone: This specimen includes other DNA sequences encoding the same CDR3. This rearrangement joins TRBV5-6 to TRBJ1-5; D unresolved. Germline V CDR1 and CDR2: SGHDT, YYEEEE. Trimming stripped 2 bases from V and 2 bases from J, with 2 bases between. The CDR3 runs to 12 residues. As DNA, the CDR3 is TGTGCCAGCAGCTTCGGCAATCAGCCCCAGCATTTT. It specifies CASSFGNQPQHF.

V and J are TRBV7-9 and TRBJ2-7; 11 bases line up with TRBD1. CDR1 SEHNR and CDR2 FQNEAQ come from the germline V gene (reference sequence). The CDR3 contains 14 residues. With V trimmed by 4 bases and J by 5 bases, 4 bases remained unmatched. The CDR3 loop is CASSSWTGGHEQYF. CDR3 sequence (DNA): TGTGCCAGCAGCTCCTGGACAGGGGGCCACGAGCAGTACTTC.

The gene calls are TRBV6-6 and TRBJ2-1; no firm D call. Looked up from germline, CDR1 is MNHNY and CDR2 is SVGAGI (reference sequence). The length of the CDR3 is 12 residues. V was pared by 10 bases and J by 1 base, with 8 bases between. CDR3 region: CATSRSYNEQFF. The CDR3, as DNA: TGTGCCACCTCGAGGTCCTACAATGAGCAGTTCTTC.

This chain connects TRBV5-4 to TRBJ2-2; no reliable D call. V was pared by 0 bases and J by 1 base, with 4 bases between. Per the germline V gene, CDR1 is SGHNT and CDR2 is YYREEE (reference sequence). The CDR3 consists of 14 residues. DNA for the CDR3: TGTGCCAGCAGCTTGGTGCAGAACACCGGGGAGCTGTTTTTT. Its translation: CASSLVQNTGELFF.

To note about this clone: An end of the junction differs from the germline gene, which may be a read error. The genes are TRBV5-1 and TRBJ2-7; unclear D gene. This CDR3 is 12 amino acids long. CDR1 and CDR2 from the germline V gene are SGHRS and YFSETQ. Written as DNA, the CDR3 is TGCGCCGGCAGCGAGAACCCCGGCGAGCAGTACTTC. Translated: CAGSENPGEQYF.

This clone was counted a single time. This chain joins TRBV7-8 and TRBJ2-1; TRBD2 is a possible D gene (5 bases). The ends were cut back, 2 bases at V and 9 bases at J, with 14 bases in the middle. This CDR3 region has 14 residues. CDR1 and CDR2 (germline): SGHVS, FQNEAQ. The chain's CDR3 is CASSLSPGGGEQFF. The DNA of the CDR3 is TGTGCCAGCAGCTTAAGCCCAGGAGGTGGTGAGCAGTTCTTC.

The chain employs TRBV9 and TRBJ2-5; 12 nucleotides match TRBD1. The CDR3 is 15 amino acids. Per germline, CDR1 SGDLS and CDR2 YYNGEE. Trimming cost V 3 bases and J 3 bases; bases outside gene matches: 3. The CDR3 DNA is TGTGCCAGCAGCGCTGGGACAGGGGGCAAAGAGACCCAGTACTTC. Protein: CASSAGTGGKETQYF.

The chain combines TRBV5-4 with TRBJ2-2; TRBD1 matches 8 bases. The CDR3 consists of 13 residues. The V and J ends lost 4 bases and 7 bases, in that order; junction bases with no gene match: 3. CDR1 and CDR2 from the germline V gene are SGHNT and YYREEE (reference sequence). The CDR3 nucleotides read TGTGCCAGCAGCGACAGGGGCCTCGGGGAGCTGTTTTTT. Protein: CASSDRGLGELFF.